These 18 T cell receptor beta chains share one sample of origin, sequenced in a study of glioma-infiltrating T cells after dendritic cell vaccination. TCRdb's copy holds only in-frame clones and misses some; the assay was immunoSEQ multiplex PCR. The sample holds approximately 84,000 clones; 65% to 90% are singletons and the top ten take 15% to 19%. The specimen comprised blood, sampled before dendritic cell vaccination. These TCRs come from a human donor with glioblastoma.

The J gene is TRBJ1-4, the V gene TRBV7-2, with a weak D call TRBD1 (6 bases). Germline loops: CDR1 SGHTA, CDR2 FQGNSA. The CDR3 is made up of 15 amino acids. V was cut by 5 bases and J by 5 bases, with 15 bases left in between. CDR3 loop: CASSTRQEGNEKLFF. CDR3 DNA sequence: TGTGCCAGCAGCACACGACAGGAAGGCAATGAAAAACTGTTTTTT.

V gene TRBV4-1 combines with J gene TRBJ2-7; the D gene is possibly TRBD2 (6 bases). Germline V gene lookup returns CDR1 MGHRA and CDR2 YSYEKL. This CDR3 contains 11 residues. The CDR3, as DNA: TGCGCCAGCAGCCAAGGGAGGGGACCCCCAGTC. It yields the protein CASSQGRGPPV.

This clone was detected once. The chain has TRBV4-2 and TRBJ2-2; no reliable D call. This CDR3 region has 14 residues. Germline lookup yields CDR1 LGHNA and CDR2 YNFKEQ. Trimming left V 0 bases short and J 4 bases short, with 6 bases between. CDR3 nucleotide sequence: TGTGCCAGCAGCCAAGATAGTGGCACCGGGGAGCTGTTTTTT. Encoded protein: CASSQDSGTGELFF.

The chain couples TRBV7-2 to TRBJ2-1, with D hard to call. Germline V CDR1 and CDR2: SGHTA, FQGNSA. The CDR3 is 13 residues long. Trimming removed 5 bases from V and 7 bases from J, with 12 bases in between. The chain's CDR3 is CASSRNNWNEQFF. CDR3 DNA sequence: TGTGCCAGCAGCCGAAATAACTGGAATGAGCAGTTCTTC. The variable domain in full, with the rest retrieved from reference TRBV7-2 and TRBJ2-1, is GAGVSQSPSNKVTEKGKDVELRCDPISGHTALYWYRQSLGQGLEFLIYFQGNSAPDKSGLPSDRFSAERTGGSVSTLTIQRTQQEDSAVYLCASSRNNWNEQFFGPGTRLTVL.

This chain links TRBV5-1 with TRBJ2-2; weak D call: TRBD1 (6 bases). This CDR3 is 16 amino acids long. V was pared by 0 bases and J by 5 bases, with 14 bases between. Per germline, CDR1 SGHRS and CDR2 YFSETQ. CDR3 protein: CASSLDRQARTGELFF. CDR3 nucleotide sequence: TGCGCCAGCAGCTTGGATAGACAGGCCCGTACCGGGGAGCTGTTTTTT. The complete variable domain, with remaining parts taken from reference TRBV5-1 and TRBJ2-2, reads KAGVTQTPRYLIKTRGQQVTLSCSPISGHRSVSWYQQTPGQGLQFLFEYFSETQRNKGNFPGRFSGRQFSNSRSEMNVSTLELGDSALYLCASSLDRQARTGELFFGEGSRLTVL.

This sequence joins TRBV6-5 and TRBJ2-7, with D possibly TRBD1 on 7 matching bases. This CDR3 contains 13 residues. Germline CDR1 is MNHEY and CDR2 is SVGAGI. With 3 bases removed from V and 5 bases from J, the gap between germline ends came to 11 bases. CDR3 DNA: TGTGCCAGCAGTTATCGCAGGGGGGACGAGCAGTACTTC. Protein: CASSYRRGDEQYF.

The chain recombines TRBV19 with TRBJ2-1, with 9 bases matching TRBD2. V lost 7 bases, J lost 4 bases, and 5 bases stayed unmatched. Germline CDR1 LNHDA, CDR2 SQIVND (reference sequence). The CDR3 covers 14 residues. The CDR3 sequence is CASNSGSGYNEQFF. Written as DNA, the CDR3 is TGTGCCAGTAATAGCGGGAGTGGTTACAATGAGCAGTTCTTC.

This clone was found a few times. The chain combines TRBV6-1 with TRBJ1-5; D unclear. Trimming stripped 1 base from V and 2 bases from J, with 9 bases between. This CDR3 has 15 residues. Germline V lookup: CDR1 MNHNS, CDR2 SASEGT. CDR3 in DNA: TGTGCCAGCAGTGAAGTCAGACTGGGCAATCAGCCCCAGCATTTT. It yields the protein CASSEVRLGNQPQHF.

The genes are TRBV5-1 and TRBJ2-1; TRBD2 matches 8 bases. CDR3 length: 15 amino acids. V shed 4 bases, J shed 3 bases, and the junction held 6 bases outside the gene matches. The germline CDR1 and CDR2 sequences are SGHRS and YFSETQ. This chain's CDR3 is CASSVERGNYNEQFF. DNA of the CDR3: TGCGCCAGCAGCGTGGAGCGGGGGAACTACAATGAGCAGTTCTTC.

The chain is built from TRBV4-1 and TRBJ1-2; weak D call: TRBD1 (6 bases). CDR1 is MGHRA and CDR2 is YSYEKL in the germline V gene. The CDR3 loop spans 15 amino acids. The germline V and J ends were trimmed by 2 bases and 4 bases, with 14 bases remaining between them. The CDR3 nucleotides read TGCGCCAGCAGCCAAAACAGGGCTGGTGGCTATGGCTACACCTTC. This encodes CASSQNRAGGYGYTF.

The rearrangement links TRBV29-1 to TRBJ2-7, with D possibly being TRBD1 (6 bases). The CDR3 has 14 residues. Deletions cut 1 base from V and 4 bases from J, with 14 bases between. The germline gives CDR1 SQVTM, CDR2 ANQGSEA. The CDR3 region has the DNA TGCAGCGTTGAAGGGGCACAGGGAGCTTACGAGCAGTACTTC. Translated: CSVEGAQGAYEQYF.

This CDR3 is CASSWRPGQGRVDEQYF. CDR3 coding DNA: TGTGCCAGCAGCTGGAGACCGGGACAGGGGAGAGTAGACGAGCAGTACTTC. The rearrangement uses TRBV5-6 and TRBJ2-7; 10 bases agree with TRBD1. The CDR3 is made up of 17 amino acids. Trimming removed 3 bases from V and 5 bases from J; junction bases left unmatched: 14. Looked up from germline, CDR1 is SGHDT and CDR2 is YYEEEE.

V and J are TRBV18 and TRBJ2-7, with 10 positions matching TRBD1. The CDR3 contains 14 residues. After removal of 3 bases from V and 2 bases from J, the junction contained 1 base not matched to a gene. CDR1 KGHSH and CDR2 LQKENI come from the germline V gene. The CDR3 sequence: CASSPGQGAYEQYF. CDR3 coding DNA: TGTGCCAGCTCACCCGGACAGGGGGCCTACGAGCAGTACTTC.

The chain carries TRBV7-3 and TRBJ2-3, with 7 positions matching TRBD1. Per germline, CDR1 SGHTA and CDR2 FQGTGA. The trim removed 5 bases at V and 4 bases at J, leaving 9 bases unmatched. The CDR3 has 15 residues. CDR3 DNA: TGTGCCAGCAGCCTATCGACAGGGCCGGCAGATACGCAGTATTTT. Its translation: CASSLSTGPADTQYF.

The chain uses TRBV5-5 and TRBJ2-1; D is unclear. The CDR3 extends over 15 amino acids. The germline V and J ends were trimmed by 4 bases and 7 bases, with 18 bases remaining between them. Germline V gene sequence: CDR1 SGHKS, CDR2 YYEKEE (reference sequence). The CDR3 nucleotides read TGTGCCAGCAGCCCCGGGTCGTGGTTCACGAATGAGCAGTTCTTC. Translated, it gives CASSPGSWFTNEQFF. Variable domain in full (rest from reference TRBV5-5 and TRBJ2-1): DAGVTQSPTHLIKTRGQQVTLRCSPISGHKSVSWYQQVLGQGPQFIFQYYEKEERGRGNFPDRFSARQFPNYSSELNVNALLLGDSALYLCASSPGSWFTNEQFFGPGTRLTVL.

The V gene is TRBV9, the J gene TRBJ2-3, with 9 bases identical to TRBD1. Germline-derived CDR1 and CDR2 are SGDLS and YYNGEE. V shed 4 bases and J 4 bases; nucleotides not matched to a gene: 4. The CDR3 contains 14 residues. The CDR3 spells CASSLQGAADTQYF. As DNA, the CDR3 is TGTGCCAGCAGCTTACAGGGGGCGGCAGATACGCAGTATTTT. Variable domain in full (rest from reference TRBV9 and TRBJ2-3): DSGVTQTPKHLITATGQRVTLRCSPRSGDLSVYWYQQSLDQGLQFLIQYYNGEERAKGNILERFSAQQFPDLHSELNLSSLELGDSALYFCASSLQGAADTQYFGPGTRLTVL.

The chain is built from TRBV19 and TRBJ2-3; 7 positions agree with TRBD2. Losses at the gene ends were 11 bases for V and 2 bases for J; bases not matched to a gene: 10. The V gene's germline CDR1 is LNHDA and CDR2 SQIVND (reference sequence). The CDR3 length is 14 residues. The CDR3 sequence is CALKAGHDTDTQYF. CDR3 DNA sequence: TGTGCCTTAAAAGCGGGGCACGACACAGATACGCAGTATTTT.

As DNA, the CDR3 is TGTGCCAGCAGCTTAGGGGGGCTTCGAAATCAGCCCCAGCATTTT. Its protein product is CASSLGGLRNQPQHF. This chain links TRBV7-2 with TRBJ1-5; D is possibly TRBD1 (6 bases). Germline CDR1 is SGHTA and CDR2 is FQGNSA. With 1 base removed from V and 4 bases from J, the gap between germline ends came to 11 bases. This CDR3 contains 15 residues.